This TCR beta chain was observed in a study of blood T cell repertoires in COVID-19. Study overall: Collection of acute and convalescent COVID-19 samples took place in the United States, Italy and Spain.

Measured with immunoSEQ multiplex PCR; TCRdb has only the in-frame clones, and not every one. The sample holds 100,000 or so clones, 81% seen once. J gave up 2 bases and V 3 bases, and 9 bases lay outside the gene matches. The V gene's germline CDR1 is MNHEY and CDR2 SVGAGI. The CDR3 extends over 16 amino acids. The J gene is TRBJ2-7, the V gene TRBV6-5; TRBD1 matches 8 bases. This clonotype was sampled from a human donor in a cohort sampled during active COVID-19. The sample was peripheral blood. CDR3 sequence (DNA): TGTGCCAGCAGTTATCAGGTGGGGGACAGGACCTACGAGCAGTACTTC. It is translated as CASSYQVGDRTYEQYF.